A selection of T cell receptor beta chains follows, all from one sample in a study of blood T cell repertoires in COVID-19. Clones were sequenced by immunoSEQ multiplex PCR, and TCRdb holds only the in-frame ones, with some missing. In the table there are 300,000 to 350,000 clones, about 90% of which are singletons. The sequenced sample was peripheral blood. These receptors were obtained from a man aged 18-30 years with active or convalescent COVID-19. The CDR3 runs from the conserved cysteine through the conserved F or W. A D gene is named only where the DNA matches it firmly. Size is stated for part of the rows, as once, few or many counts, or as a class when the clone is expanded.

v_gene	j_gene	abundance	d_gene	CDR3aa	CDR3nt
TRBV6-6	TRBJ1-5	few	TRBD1	CASIAGQDSNQPQHF	TGTGCCAGCATTGCGGGACAGGATAGCAATCAGCCCCAGCATTTT
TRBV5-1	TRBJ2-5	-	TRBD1	CASSSSGTGSWTQYF	TGCGCCAGCAGCTCGTCCGGGACAGGGTCATGGACCCAGTACTTC
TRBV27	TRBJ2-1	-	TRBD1	CASSAQGAYNEQFF	TGTGCCAGCAGTGCGCAGGGGGCCTACAATGAGCAGTTCTTC
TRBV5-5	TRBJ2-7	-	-	CASSLDAGPLSSYEQYF	TGTGCCAGCAGCTTGGATGCGGGGCCGCTATCTTCCTACGAGCAGTACTTC
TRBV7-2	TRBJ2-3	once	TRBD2	CASSQSGGRDTQYF	TGTGCCAGCAGCCAGAGCGGGGGGAGAGATACGCAGTATTTT
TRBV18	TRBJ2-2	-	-	CASSAGLLTGELFF	TGTGCCAGCTCAGCGGGACTTCTAACCGGGGAGCTGTTTTTT
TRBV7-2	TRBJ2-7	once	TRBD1	CASSSYPETGDSEQYF	TGTGCCAGCAGCTCATACCCCGAGACAGGGGACTCCGAGCAGTACTTC
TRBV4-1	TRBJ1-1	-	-	CASSQDSSRSTEAFF	TGCGCCAGCAGCCAAGATTCCTCCCGTAGTACTGAAGCTTTCTTT
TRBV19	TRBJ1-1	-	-	CASSISEGNTEAFF	TGTGCCAGTAGTATAAGTGAGGGGAACACTGAAGCTTTCTTT
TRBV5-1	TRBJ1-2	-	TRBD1	CASSRTGDYGYTF	TGCGCCAGCAGCCGGACAGGGGACTATGGCTACACCTTC
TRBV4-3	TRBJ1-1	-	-	CASSHRGGTEAFF	TGCGCCAGCAGCCACAGGGGTGGCACTGAAGCTTTCTTT
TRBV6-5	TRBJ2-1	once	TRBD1	CASSYRTGYNEQFF	TGTGCCAGCAGTTACCGGACAGGCTACAATGAGCAGTTCTTC
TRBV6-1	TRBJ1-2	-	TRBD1	CASSDGTGGEGYTF	TGTGCCAGCAGTGACGGGACAGGGGGCGAAGGCTACACCTTC
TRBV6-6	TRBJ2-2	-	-	CASSTELAGELFF	TGTGCCAGCAGCACGGAGCTGGCCGGGGAGCTGTTTTTT
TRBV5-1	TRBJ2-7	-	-	CASSLVPGSYEQYF	TGCGCCAGCAGCTTGGTGCCAGGTTCCTACGAGCAGTACTTC
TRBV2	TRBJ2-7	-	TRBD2	CASSLRLAGASGSYEQYF	TGTGCCAGCAGTCTCCGACTAGCGGGAGCTTCTGGCTCCTACGAGCAGTACTTC
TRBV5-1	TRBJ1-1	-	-	CASSLKLDSEAFF	TGCGCCAGCAGCTTGAAACTTGACAGCGAAGCTTTCTTT
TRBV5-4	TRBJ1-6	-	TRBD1	CASSLARGNSPLHF	TGTGCCAGCAGCTTGGCCAGGGGGAATTCACCCCTCCACTTT
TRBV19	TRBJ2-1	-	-	CASSSLDLGSSYNEQFF	TGTGCCAGTAGTTCCCTAGATTTGGGGAGCTCCTACAATGAGCAGTTCTTC
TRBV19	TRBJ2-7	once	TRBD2	CASSTPGTSGSYEQYF	TGTGCCAGTAGTACCCCCGGGACTAGCGGGAGTTACGAGCAGTACTTC
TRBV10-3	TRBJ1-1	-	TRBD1	CAISESPGQGDTEAFF	TGTGCCATCAGTGAGTCTCCGGGACAGGGGGACACTGAAGCTTTCTTT
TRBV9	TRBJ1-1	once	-	CASSVDKNTEAFF	TGTGCCAGCAGCGTAGACAAGAACACTGAAGCTTTCTTT
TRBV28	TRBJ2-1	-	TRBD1	CATNRGGTGAKNEQFF	TGTGCCACCAACCGCGGGGGGACAGGGGCCAAGAATGAGCAGTTCTTC
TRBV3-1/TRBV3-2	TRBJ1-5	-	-	CASSQDTVNQPQHF	TGTGCCAGCAGCCAAGACACAGTCAATCAGCCCCAGCATTTT
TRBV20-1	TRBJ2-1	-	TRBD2	CSASYRFASGSLNEQFF	TGCAGTGCTAGTTACCGTTTTGCTAGCGGGAGCCTCAATGAGCAGTTCTTC
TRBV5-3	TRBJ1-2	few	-	CARSLRLRQTGYTF	TGTGCCAGAAGCTTGCGTCTGAGGCAGACTGGCTACACCTTC
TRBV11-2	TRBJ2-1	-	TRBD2	CASSLVDYGGGAYNEQFF	TGTGCCAGCAGCTTAGTAGATTATGGCGGGGGGGCCTACAATGAGCAGTTCTTC
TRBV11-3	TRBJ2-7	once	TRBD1	CASSLVRTGADEQYF	TGTGCCAGCAGCTTGGTTAGGACAGGGGCAGACGAGCAGTACTTC
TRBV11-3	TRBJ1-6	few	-	CASSEYRNSPLHF	TGTGCCAGCAGCGAATACAGGAATTCACCCCTCCACTTT
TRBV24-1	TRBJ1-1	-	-	CATSDYSLTEAFF	TGTGCCACCAGTGATTATAGTCTGACTGAAGCTTTCTTT
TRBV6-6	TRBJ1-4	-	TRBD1	CASRARGLGNEKLFF	TGTGCCAGCAGGGCCAGGGGGCTCGGTAATGAAAAACTGTTTTTT
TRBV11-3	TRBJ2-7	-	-	CASSLGTVYEQYF	TGTGCCAGCAGCTTAGGCACGGTTTACGAGCAGTACTTC
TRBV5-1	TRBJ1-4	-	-	CASSFQGSDEKLFF	TGCGCCAGCAGCTTCCAGGGTTCGGATGAAAAACTGTTTTTT
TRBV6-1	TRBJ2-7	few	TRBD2	CASSEIAGADHEQYF	TGTGCCAGCAGTGAAATAGCGGGAGCGGACCACGAGCAGTACTTC
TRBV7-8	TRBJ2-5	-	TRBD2	CASRLATETQYF	TGTGCCAGTCGACTAGCGACAGAGACCCAGTACTTC
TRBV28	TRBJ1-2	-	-	CASSLGLGEISGYTF	TGTGCCAGCAGTTTAGGGCTGGGTGAGATATCTGGCTACACCTTC
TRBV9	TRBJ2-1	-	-	CASSVGPTYNEQFF	TGTGCCAGCAGCGTAGGGCCCACCTACAATGAGCAGTTCTTC
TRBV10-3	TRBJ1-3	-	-	CATGLGSGNTIYF	TGTGCCACCGGACTTGGCTCTGGAAACACCATATATTTT
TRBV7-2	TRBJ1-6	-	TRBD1	CASSLVAGGNSPLHF	TGTGCCAGCAGCTTAGTAGCAGGGGGAAATTCACCCCTCCACTTT
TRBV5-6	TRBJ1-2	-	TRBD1	CASSFGSRDSRTGF	TGTGCCAGCAGCTTTGGATCCCGGGACAGTCGTACCGGCTTC